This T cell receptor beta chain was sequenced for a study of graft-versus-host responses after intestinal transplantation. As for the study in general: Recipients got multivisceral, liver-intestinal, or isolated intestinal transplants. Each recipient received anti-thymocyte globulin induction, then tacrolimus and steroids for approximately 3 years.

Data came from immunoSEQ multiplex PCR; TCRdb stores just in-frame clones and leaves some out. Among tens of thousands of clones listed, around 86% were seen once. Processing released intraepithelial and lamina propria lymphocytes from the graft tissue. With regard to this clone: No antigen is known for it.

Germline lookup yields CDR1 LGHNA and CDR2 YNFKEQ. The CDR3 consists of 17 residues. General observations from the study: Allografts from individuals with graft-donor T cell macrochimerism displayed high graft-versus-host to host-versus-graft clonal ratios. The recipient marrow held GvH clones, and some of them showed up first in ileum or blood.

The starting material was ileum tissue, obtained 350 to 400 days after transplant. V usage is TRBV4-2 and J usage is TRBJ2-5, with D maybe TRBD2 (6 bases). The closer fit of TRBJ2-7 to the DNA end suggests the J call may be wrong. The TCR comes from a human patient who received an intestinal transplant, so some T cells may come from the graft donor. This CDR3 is CASSQDGPGLRTYEQYF. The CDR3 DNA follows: TGTGCCAGCAGCCAAGATGGGCCGGGACTGCGAACCTACGAGCAGTACTTC.